One and the same sample provided the 22 T cell receptor beta chains below, sequenced in a study of cytomegalovirus exposure and HLA in healthy donors. Both 60 Vbeta primers and 13 Jbeta primers went into the PCR. This table comes from immunoSEQ multiplex PCR, and its TCRdb copy is limited to in-frame clones, with some not included. The table shows approximately 160,000 clones, with approximately 80% occurring only once. Material for sequencing was PBMCs. Source of these receptors: a woman aged 40 to 55 in good health and CMV-seropositive.

The chain joins TRBV4-2 to TRBJ2-7; D unclear. The CDR3 is 14 amino acids. The ends were cut back, 0 bases at V and 2 bases at J, with 8 bases in the middle. CDR1 is LGHNA and CDR2 is YNFKEQ in the germline V gene. The DNA of the CDR3 is TGTGCCAGCAGCCAAGAGACTCTAACCTACGAGCAGTACTTC. This codes for CASSQETLTYEQYF.

This sequence joins TRBV7-2 and TRBJ2-3; 7 bases line up with TRBD1. J gave up 12 bases and V 0 bases, and 9 bases lay outside the gene matches. Germline CDR1 is SGHTA and CDR2 is FQGNSA. The CDR3 spans 14 residues. The CDR3 DNA sequence: TGTGCCAGCAGCTTAGCCAGTGGCCAGGGGGACCAGTATTTT. As protein: CASSLASGQGDQYF. Drawing the rest from reference TRBV7-2 and TRBJ2-3, the complete variable domain is GAGVSQSPSNKVTEKGKDVELRCDPISGHTALYWYRQSLGQGLEFLIYFQGNSAPDKSGLPSDRFSAERTGGSVSTLTIQRTQQEDSAVYLCASSLASGQGDQYFGPGTRLTVL.

The genes are TRBV6-6 and TRBJ2-5; no clear D gene. In germline, CDR1 is MNHNY, CDR2 SVGAGI (reference sequence). Trimming removed 5 bases at V and 4 bases at J, with 8 bases between. The CDR3 length is 12 residues. CDR3 sequence (DNA): TGTGCCAGCAGTCTAGTAGGAGAGACCCAGTACTTC. Translating gives CASSLVGETQYF.

Comments on this clone: The germline gene is not matched at one end of the junction; a read error may be the cause. The rearrangement joins TRBV11-2 to TRBJ1-2; D is undetermined. The germline CDR1 and CDR2 sequences are SGHAT and FQNNGV. The CDR3 runs to 16 residues. CDR3 DNA: TGTGCCAGCCGCTTGAGCCCCGGTCGAGCTAACTATGGCTACACCTTC. Translated, it gives CASRLSPGRANYGYTF.

V is TRBV11-2 and J is TRBJ2-5, with D hard to call. Germline V gene lookup returns CDR1 SGHAT and CDR2 FQNNGV. Deletions cut 1 base from V and 5 bases from J, with 5 bases between. The CDR3 covers 12 residues. Here the CDR3 DNA reads TGTGCCAGCAGCTTAGGGCGGGAGACCCAGTACTTC. Translating it yields CASSLGRETQYF.

The rearrangement links TRBV5-1 to TRBJ2-3; 13 nucleotides agree with TRBD2. This CDR3 is 14 amino acids long. V trimming: 7 bases; J trimming: 6 bases; junction bases outside the gene matches: 5. From germline, CDR1 is SGHRS and CDR2 YFSETQ. DNA of the CDR3: TGCGCCAGCTTTCGGACTAGCGGGAGCGATACGCAGTATTTT. This encodes CASFRTSGSDTQYF.

The gene calls are TRBV7-2 and TRBJ2-1; D might be TRBD2 (6 bases). Per the germline V gene, CDR1 is SGHTA and CDR2 is FQGNSA. The CDR3 is 16 amino acids. Trimming took 1 base from V and 2 from J, leaving 12 bases between them. In nucleotides, the CDR3 is TGTGCCAGCAGCTTAGATGGGGGGATGACCTACAATGAGCAGTTCTTC. Its translation is CASSLDGGMTYNEQFF.

The CDR3 sequence: CASNLGLRTEKLFF. For the CDR3, the DNA is TGTGCCAGCAATTTGGGACTTCGAACTGAAAAACTGTTTTTT. This chain connects TRBV6-1 to TRBJ1-4; maybe TRBD1 (5 bases). CDR1 and CDR2 (germline): MNHNS, SASEGT. V dropped 7 bases and J dropped 7 bases, with 16 bases sitting between them. The CDR3 has 14 residues.

The chain joins TRBV29-1 to TRBJ1-2; no definite D call. Deletions cut 1 base from V and 4 bases from J, with 7 bases between. The CDR3 is made up of 12 amino acids. Germline V lookup: CDR1 SQVTM, CDR2 ANQGSEA. CDR3 nucleotides: TGCAGCGTTGAAGGGCGGCCCTATGGCTACACCTTC. Its protein product is CSVEGRPYGYTF.

The rearrangement links TRBV4-3 to TRBJ2-3; D uncertain. The V gene's germline CDR1 is LGHNA and CDR2 YSLEER. The length of the CDR3 is 15 residues. The V end lost 1 base, the J end lost 2 bases, and 10 bases lay between the germline ends. Here the CDR3 DNA reads TGCGCCAGCAGCCAAGGCAGGAAACCCACAGATACGCAGTATTTT. Residues: CASSQGRKPTDTQYF.

The J gene is TRBJ1-3, the V gene TRBV29-1; 9 bases line up with TRBD1. This CDR3 has 15 amino acids. The germline CDR1 and CDR2 sequences are SQVTM and ANQGSEA. V lost 7 bases and J lost 3; bases outside the gene matches: 10. The CDR3 DNA is TGCAGCGCTGGAGCCGGGACAGGGAATGGAAACACCATATATTTT. This sequence encodes CSAGAGTGNGNTIYF. Combining the CDR3 with reference TRBV29-1 and TRBJ1-3 gives the whole variable domain SAVISQKPSRDICQRGTSLTIQCQVDSQVTMMFWYRQQPGQSLTLIATANQGSEATYESGFVIDKFPISRPNLTFSTLTVSNMSPEDSSIYLCSAGAGTGNGNTIYFGEGSWLTVV.

The chain has TRBV30 and TRBJ1-2; 8 nucleotides match TRBD1. Germline values: CDR1 GTSNPN, CDR2 SVGIG (reference sequence). After removal of 0 bases from V and 4 bases from J, the junction contained 7 bases not matched to a gene. CDR3 length: 15 amino acids. The CDR3 DNA reads as TGTGCCTGGAGTGTAGGGACAGGACCCCTCTATGGCTACACCTTC. Translation gives CAWSVGTGPLYGYTF. Full variable domain (remainder filled in from reference TRBV30 and TRBJ1-2): SQTIHQWPATLVQPVGSPLSLECTVEGTSNPNLYWYRQAAGRGLQLLFYSVGIGQISSEVPQNLSASRPQDRQFILSSKKLLLSDSGFYLCAWSVGTGPLYGYTFGSGTRLTVV.

V is TRBV7-9 and J is TRBJ2-1, with 11 nucleotides matching TRBD2. Looked up from germline, CDR1 is SEHNR and CDR2 is FQNEAQ (reference sequence). This CDR3 has 16 amino acids. The V gene end was trimmed by 5 bases and the J gene end by 7 bases; junction bases not matched to a gene: 10. Here the CDR3 DNA reads TGTGCCAGCAGCGGAACTACTAGCGGGAGTTTTAATGAGCAGTTCTTC. Protein product: CASSGTTSGSFNEQFF.

The rearrangement links TRBV30 to TRBJ2-5, with TRBD2 matching over 10 bases. The germline V gene has CDR1 GTSNPN and CDR2 SVGIG (reference sequence). The CDR3 is made up of 14 amino acids. V gave up 7 bases and J gave up 2 bases; unmatched junction bases: 7. The CDR3 DNA reads TGTGCCTTTTCTAGCGGGGGAGCACAAGAGACCCAGTACTTC. Protein: CAFSSGGAQETQYF.

The rearrangement uses TRBV9 and TRBJ1-5; possible D gene TRBD1, 6 bases. Germline CDR1 and CDR2: SGDLS and YYNGEE. The CDR3 consists of 16 residues. V lost 7 bases to trimming and J lost 4 bases, with 21 bases between them. CDR3 loop: CASGRGGAESNQPQHF. DNA of the CDR3: TGTGCCAGCGGGAGGGGGGGCGCGGAATCGAATCAGCCCCAGCATTTT.

This chain uses TRBV27 with TRBJ2-7, with 7 positions matching TRBD1. This CDR3 is 15 amino acids long. CDR1 and CDR2 from the germline V gene are MNHEY and SMNVEV (reference sequence). The V and J ends lost 7 bases and 0 bases, in that order; junction bases with no gene match: 9. The CDR3 here is CASISFRTGSYEQYF. The CDR3 DNA follows: TGTGCCAGCATCAGTTTCAGGACAGGCTCCTACGAGCAGTACTTC.

The chain recombines TRBV11-3 with TRBJ1-1; 7 bases are shared with TRBD1. Trimming removed 0 bases from V and 1 base from J; junction bases left unmatched: 2. CDR1 is SGHNT, CDR2 YENEEA, per germline. This CDR3 comprises 15 residues. Written as DNA, the CDR3 is TGTGCCAGCAGCTTAGAGGGACAGAAGAACACTGAAGCTTTCTTT. Its translation is CASSLEGQKNTEAFF.

CDR3 loop: CASSRDSTVQETQYF. Written as DNA, the CDR3 is TGTGCCAGCAGCCGGGACAGTACAGTACAAGAGACCCAGTACTTC. This sequence joins TRBV5-8 and TRBJ2-5; 7 nucleotides match TRBD1. This CDR3 has 15 residues. CDR1 is SGHTS and CDR2 is YDEGEE in the germline V gene. The V segment lost 4 bases and the J segment 2 bases; nucleotides outside the gene matches: 8. Full variable domain (remainder filled in from reference TRBV5-8 and TRBJ2-5): EAGVTQSPTHLIKTRGQQATLRCSPISGHTSVYWYQQALGLGLQFLLWYDEGEERNRGNFPPRFSGRQFPNYSSELNVNALELEDSALYLCASSRDSTVQETQYFGPGTRLLVL.

This clone appeared a single time. V gene TRBV5-1 combines with J gene TRBJ2-7; D is possibly TRBD1 (6 bases). This CDR3 comprises 14 residues. Germline V gene sequence: CDR1 SGHRS, CDR2 YFSETQ. Trimming took 4 bases from V and 0 from J, leaving 11 bases between them. The CDR3 is CASSATGGSYEQYF. As DNA, the CDR3 is TGCGCCAGCAGCGCGACAGGAGGCTCCTACGAGCAGTACTTC. Supplemented by reference TRBV5-1 and TRBJ2-7, the full variable domain reads KAGVTQTPRYLIKTRGQQVTLSCSPISGHRSVSWYQQTPGQGLQFLFEYFSETQRNKGNFPGRFSGRQFSNSRSEMNVSTLELGDSALYLCASSATGGSYEQYFGPGTRLTVT.

The rearrangement uses TRBV6-5 and TRBJ1-2; 8 bases map to TRBD1. The ends lost 5 bases at V and 2 bases at J; junction bases unmatched: 7. Per germline, CDR1 MNHEY and CDR2 SVGAGI. The CDR3 has 15 residues. CDR3 sequence reads: CASSVDRGRNYGYTF. The CDR3 nucleotides read TGTGCCAGCAGTGTCGACAGGGGTCGAAACTATGGCTACACCTTC.

The chain is built from TRBV29-1 and TRBJ1-2; D may be TRBD1 (6 bases). The CDR3 consists of 12 residues. From germline, CDR1 is SQVTM and CDR2 ANQGSEA. Trimming took off 2 bases at V and 7 bases at J, with 11 bases between the two ends. Here the CDR3 DNA reads TGCAGCGTTGAAAGCAGGGGTGGTGGCTACACCTTC. Translated: CSVESRGGGYTF.

A word on this clone: It may be a read error: a sequence one base away is much more abundant. This rearrangement joins TRBV10-3 to TRBJ1-1, with D uncertain. With 3 bases removed from V and 1 base from J, the gap between germline ends came to 3 bases. From germline, CDR1 is ENHRY and CDR2 SYGVKD. CDR3 length: 12 residues. CDR3 residues: CAISDGNTEAFF. Here the CDR3 DNA reads TGTGCCATCAGTGACGGGAACACTGAAGCTTTCTTT.